The 21 T cell receptor beta chains given below trace back to one sample, sequenced in a study of blood T cell repertoires in COVID-19. Clones were read by immunoSEQ multiplex PCR, and TCRdb kept only the in-frame ones, dropping some. The sample consists of roughly 460,000 clones, roughly 90% of them appearing once. Material: peripheral blood. All receptors derive from a man between 18 and 35 years old with COVID-19, enrolled during active disease.

This rearrangement joins TRBV5-6 to TRBJ1-5, with D tentatively TRBD1 (5 bases). The V gene lost 2 bases and the J gene lost 2 bases, with 14 bases spanning the gap. The CDR3 covers 16 residues. Looked up from germline, CDR1 is SGHDT and CDR2 is YYEEEE. In nucleotides, the CDR3 is TGTGCCAGCAGCTTTTATCGGGGGTTTGGCAATCAGCCCCAGCATTTT. Its protein is CASSFYRGFGNQPQHF.

This chain uses TRBV19 with TRBJ2-2; 10 nucleotides align to TRBD2. The trim removed 4 bases at V and 1 base at J, leaving 0 bases unmatched. The CDR3 spans 15 residues. Germline V gene data show CDR1 as LNHDA and CDR2 as SQIVND (reference sequence). This chain's CDR3 is CASSTSGGNTGELFF. DNA of the CDR3: TGTGCCAGTAGTACTAGCGGGGGGAACACCGGGGAGCTGTTTTTT.

About this clone itself: The identical CDR3 is also encoded by other nucleotide sequences in the sample. The J gene is TRBJ2-7, the V gene TRBV5-1; 9 nucleotides line up with TRBD2. The length of the CDR3 is 15 residues. The germline V gene encodes CDR1 SGHRS and CDR2 YFSETQ. V lost 1 base, J lost 1 base, and 3 bases stayed unmatched. For the CDR3, the DNA is TGCGCCAGCAGCTTGCGGCTAGCGGGGTCCTACGAGCAGTACTTC. This codes for CASSLRLAGSYEQYF.

The V call is TRBV2, the J call TRBJ1-1, with a tentative D call TRBD1 (6 bases). The CDR3 has 15 residues. Germline CDR1 SNHLY, CDR2 FYNNEI. V was shortened by 4 bases and J by 0 bases, with 12 bases between the two germline ends. The CDR3 sequence is CASSGQVPMNTEAFF. The CDR3 bases are TGTGCCAGCAGTGGACAGGTCCCCATGAACACTGAAGCTTTCTTT.

J is TRBJ2-6 and V is TRBV10-3; D is perhaps TRBD2 (5 bases). This CDR3 region has 15 residues. V dropped 4 bases and J dropped 4 bases, with 11 bases sitting between them. Looked up from germline, CDR1 is ENHRY and CDR2 is SYGVKD. The CDR3 is CAISADTGGANVLTF. In DNA form, the CDR3 reads TGTGCCATCAGTGCCGACACGGGGGGGGCCAACGTCCTGACTTTC.

This chain links TRBV6-4 with TRBJ2-4; 7 bases fit TRBD1. J gave up 2 bases and V 6 bases, and 10 bases lay outside the gene matches. Germline V lookup: CDR1 MRHNA, CDR2 SNTAGT. The length of the CDR3 is 16 residues. In DNA, the CDR3 is TGTGCCAGCAGGGAAACAGGGGATGGGACCAAAAACATTCAGTACTTC. Its protein product is CASRETGDGTKNIQYF.

This clone was detected once. This chain joins TRBV5-5 and TRBJ1-2; no definite D call. The CDR3 covers 14 residues. V was cut by 0 bases and J by 6 bases, with 12 bases left in between. Germline V gene lookup returns CDR1 SGHKS and CDR2 YYEKEE (reference sequence). The CDR3 coding sequence is TGTGCCAGCAGCTTGGGCCTCGCTAGCAATGGCTACACCTTC. It is translated as CASSLGLASNGYTF.

This chain connects TRBV6-5 to TRBJ1-5; no clear D gene. The CDR3 runs to 12 residues. With 8 bases removed from V and 3 bases from J, the gap between germline ends came to 8 bases. The V gene's germline CDR1 is MNHEY and CDR2 SVGAGI. This CDR3 reads CASGQFNQPQHF. In DNA, the CDR3 is TGTGCCAGCGGTCAGTTCAATCAGCCCCAGCATTTT.

The chain has TRBV27 and TRBJ2-3; D is possibly TRBD2 (5 bases). The ends were cut back, 2 bases at V and 6 bases at J, with 15 bases in the middle. The germline V gene has CDR1 MNHEY and CDR2 SMNVEV (reference sequence). This CDR3 has 15 amino acids. The CDR3 DNA sequence: TGTGCCAGCAGTTTAAGTGGCGGGCTCGGGGATACGCAGTATTTT. This translates into CASSLSGGLGDTQYF.

V and J are TRBV5-6 and TRBJ2-7; a weak D match, TRBD2 (6 bases). The CDR3 is made up of 15 amino acids. V lost 0 bases and J 2 bases, leaving 12 bases between the germline ends. The germline V gene has CDR1 SGHDT and CDR2 YYEEEE. CDR3 coding DNA: TGTGCCAGCAGCTTGGGCCTAGCGCCTACCTACGAGCAGTACTTC. Translating it yields CASSLGLAPTYEQYF.

The chain uses TRBV7-9 and TRBJ2-2, with a weak D call TRBD2 (6 bases). CDR1 and CDR2 (germline): SEHNR, FQNEAQ (reference sequence). V lost 1 base and J lost 2, with 14 bases in between. The CDR3 is 17 amino acids. Here the CDR3 reads CASSLGSREINTGELFF. The CDR3 DNA sequence: TGTGCCAGCAGCTTAGGGTCACGGGAGATAAACACCGGGGAGCTGTTTTTT.

J is TRBJ2-3 and V is TRBV2, with D uncertain. The CDR3 loop spans 14 amino acids. The germline V and J ends were trimmed by 4 bases and 6 bases, with 14 bases remaining between them. Germline V gene sequence: CDR1 SNHLY, CDR2 FYNNEI. CDR3 bases: TGTGCCAGCAGTGTCGGTCCGGGTTCTGATACGCAGTATTTT. Its translation: CASSVGPGSDTQYF. Variable domain in full (rest from reference TRBV2 and TRBJ2-3): EPEVTQTPSHQVTQMGQEVILRCVPISNHLYFYWYRQILGQKVEFLVSFYNNEISEKSEIFDDQFSVERPDGSNFTLKIRSTKLEDSAMYFCASSVGPGSDTQYFGPGTRLTVL.

The chain employs TRBV7-9 and TRBJ2-2, with D unresolved. V shed 5 bases and J shed 5 bases, with 12 bases lying between them. Germline CDR1 is SEHNR and CDR2 is FQNEAQ (reference sequence). The CDR3 is made up of 14 amino acids. The CDR3 nucleotides read TGTGCCAGCAGCAACCCCTCGGGTACCGGGGAGCTGTTTTTT. As protein: CASSNPSGTGELFF. The entire variable domain, with the rest obtained from reference TRBV7-9 and TRBJ2-2, is as follows: DTGVSQNPRHKITKRGQNVTFRCDPISEHNRLYWYRQTLGQGPEFLTYFQNEAQLEKSRLLSDRFSAERPKGSFSTLEIQRTEQGDSAMYLCASSNPSGTGELFFGEGSRLTVL.

The chain uses TRBV5-4 and TRBJ2-1; D possibly corresponds to TRBD2 (5 bases). Germline lookup yields CDR1 SGHNT and CDR2 YYREEE (reference sequence). The V end lost 2 bases, the J end lost 4 bases, and 13 bases lay between the germline ends. The CDR3 consists of 15 residues. In DNA, the CDR3 is TGTGCCAGCAGCTTTCCGGGGTCCGGTTACAATGAGCAGTTCTTC. Its translation is CASSFPGSGYNEQFF.

Only a few counts were recorded for this clone. V gene TRBV29-1 combines with J gene TRBJ1-5; 9 bases align to TRBD1. This CDR3 has 14 amino acids. Trimming took 6 bases from V and 9 from J; bases not matched to a gene: 12. Germline V CDR1 and CDR2: SQVTM, ANQGSEA. CDR3 loop: CSVSRDRVGTPQHF. In DNA form, the CDR3 reads TGCAGCGTGTCCCGGGACAGGGTCGGTACGCCCCAGCATTTT.

CDR3 residues: CASSFTGGRGGANVLTF. The CDR3 region has the DNA TGTGCCAGCAGCTTTACGGGGGGTAGGGGTGGGGCCAACGTCCTGACTTTC. The rearrangement uses TRBV27 and TRBJ2-6; 7 nucleotides align to TRBD2. Trimming cost V 6 bases and J 3 bases; bases outside gene matches: 11. This CDR3 has 17 amino acids. Germline CDR1 and CDR2: MNHEY and SMNVEV (reference sequence).

This chain links TRBV7-3 with TRBJ2-1; TRBD2 matches at 9 bases. Losses at the gene ends were 2 bases for V and 4 bases for J; bases not matched to a gene: 3. The CDR3 is 15 amino acids. Germline values: CDR1 SGHTA, CDR2 FQGTGA. The CDR3 protein is CASSLGLARYNEQFF. CDR3 DNA: TGTGCCAGCAGCTTAGGACTAGCGCGATACAATGAGCAGTTCTTC.

The chain has TRBV6-1 and TRBJ1-1; D is possibly TRBD1 (6 bases). This CDR3 is built from 14 residues. Germline V gives CDR1 MNHNS, CDR2 SASEGT. Deletions cut 5 bases from V and 2 bases from J, with 12 bases between. The CDR3: CASSSQGINTEAFF. The CDR3 DNA reads as TGTGCCAGCAGTTCGCAGGGGATAAACACTGAAGCTTTCTTT.

The V gene is TRBV15, the J gene TRBJ2-7, with D possibly matching TRBD1 (6 bases). Germline V gene sequence: CDR1 LNHNV, CDR2 YYDKDF (reference sequence). The CDR3 is made up of 14 amino acids. V was trimmed by 1 base and J by 0 bases, leaving 7 bases between them. Written as DNA, the CDR3 is TGTGCCACCAGCAGAGTGGACAGCTCCTACGAGCAGTACTTC. It yields the protein CATSRVDSSYEQYF.

CDR3 sequence: CASSAGTGTTTGYGYTF. The CDR3 DNA sequence: TGTGCCAGTAGTGCCGGGACAGGCACTACGACGGGCTATGGCTACACCTTC. The J gene is TRBJ1-2, the V gene TRBV19; 8 nucleotides agree with TRBD1. In germline, CDR1 is LNHDA, CDR2 SQIVND (reference sequence). This CDR3 region has 17 residues. Trimming at V came to 5 bases and at J to 4 bases, leaving 15 bases not matched to a gene.

The chain is built from TRBV7-9 and TRBJ1-2, with D uncertain. V lost 4 bases and J lost 5, with 17 bases in between. This CDR3 is built from 15 residues. CDR1 SEHNR and CDR2 FQNEAQ come from the germline V gene (reference sequence). In DNA, the CDR3 is TGTGCCAGCAGCTCCGCGGTGGGCGGACTTTATGGCTACACCTTC. This translates into CASSSAVGGLYGYTF. Complete variable domain (other parts from reference TRBV7-9 and TRBJ1-2): DTGVSQNPRHKITKRGQNVTFRCDPISEHNRLYWYRQTLGQGPEFLTYFQNEAQLEKSRLLSDRFSAERPKGSFSTLEIQRTEQGDSAMYLCASSSAVGGLYGYTFGSGTRLTVV.